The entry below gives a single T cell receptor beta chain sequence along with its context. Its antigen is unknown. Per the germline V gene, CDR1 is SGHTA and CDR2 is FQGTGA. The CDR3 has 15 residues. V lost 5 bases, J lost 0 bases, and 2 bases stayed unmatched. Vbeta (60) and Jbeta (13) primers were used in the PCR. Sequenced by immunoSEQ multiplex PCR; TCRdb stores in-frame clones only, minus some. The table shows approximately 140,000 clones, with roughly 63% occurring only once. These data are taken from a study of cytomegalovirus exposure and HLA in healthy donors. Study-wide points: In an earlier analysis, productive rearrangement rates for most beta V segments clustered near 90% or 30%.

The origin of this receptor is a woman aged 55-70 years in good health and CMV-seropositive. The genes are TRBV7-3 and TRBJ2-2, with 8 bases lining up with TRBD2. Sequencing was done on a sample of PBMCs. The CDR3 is CASSLGLANTGELFF. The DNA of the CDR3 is TGTGCCAGCAGCCTGGGACTAGCGAACACCGGGGAGCTGTTTTTT.